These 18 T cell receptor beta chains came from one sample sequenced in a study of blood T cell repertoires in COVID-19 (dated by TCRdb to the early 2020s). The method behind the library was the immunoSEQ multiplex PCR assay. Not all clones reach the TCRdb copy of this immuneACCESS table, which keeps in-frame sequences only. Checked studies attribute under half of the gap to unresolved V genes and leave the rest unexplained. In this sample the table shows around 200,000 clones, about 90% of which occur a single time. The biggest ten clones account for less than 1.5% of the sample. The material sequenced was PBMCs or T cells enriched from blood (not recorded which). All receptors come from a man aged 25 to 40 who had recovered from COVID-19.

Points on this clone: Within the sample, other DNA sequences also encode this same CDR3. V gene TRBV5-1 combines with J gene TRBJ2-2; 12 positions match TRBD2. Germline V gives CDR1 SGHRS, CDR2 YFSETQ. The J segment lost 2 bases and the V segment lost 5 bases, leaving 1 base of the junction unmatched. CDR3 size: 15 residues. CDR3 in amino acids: CASRLAGGNTGELFF. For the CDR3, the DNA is TGCGCCAGCAGACTAGCGGGAGGAAACACCGGGGAGCTGTTTTTT.

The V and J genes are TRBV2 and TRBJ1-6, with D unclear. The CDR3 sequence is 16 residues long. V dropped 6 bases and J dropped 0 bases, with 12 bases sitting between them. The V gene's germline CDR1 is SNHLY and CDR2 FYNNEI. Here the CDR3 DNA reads TGTGCCAGCAGATTGACCCGGAGCTCCTATAATTCACCCCTCCACTTT. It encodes CASRLTRSSYNSPLHF.

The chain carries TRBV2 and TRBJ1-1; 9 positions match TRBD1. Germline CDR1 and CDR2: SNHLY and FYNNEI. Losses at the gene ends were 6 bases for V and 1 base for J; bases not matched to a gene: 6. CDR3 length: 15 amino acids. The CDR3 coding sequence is TGTGCCAGCAGAGAATCGGACAGGGGGAACACTGAAGCTTTCTTT. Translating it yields CASRESDRGNTEAFF.

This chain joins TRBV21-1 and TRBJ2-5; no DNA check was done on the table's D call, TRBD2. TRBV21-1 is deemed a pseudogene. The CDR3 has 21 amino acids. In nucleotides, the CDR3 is TGTGCCAGCAGCCCTAGGGGAAAGTGGCGGGAGTACCGGTCCCCACTGGAGACCCAGTACTTC. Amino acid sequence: CASSPRGKWREYRSPLETQYF.

As DNA, the CDR3 is TGTGCCTGGACCGCAGGGGGTAAAGCCAAAAACATTCAGTACTTC. This translates into CAWTAGGKAKNIQYF. This sequence joins TRBV30 and TRBJ2-4; 7 bases align to TRBD1. Germline-derived CDR1 and CDR2 are GTSNPN and SVGIG (reference sequence). Germline trimming cut 4 bases from V and 0 bases from J; bases unmatched to any gene: 6. The CDR3 has 15 residues.

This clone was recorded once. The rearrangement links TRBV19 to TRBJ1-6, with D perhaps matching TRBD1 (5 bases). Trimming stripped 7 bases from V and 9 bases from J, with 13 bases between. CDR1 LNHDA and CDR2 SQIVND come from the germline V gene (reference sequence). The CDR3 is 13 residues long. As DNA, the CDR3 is TGTGCCAGTACTCAGGGAATTGGTTCACCCCTCCACTTT. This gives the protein CASTQGIGSPLHF.

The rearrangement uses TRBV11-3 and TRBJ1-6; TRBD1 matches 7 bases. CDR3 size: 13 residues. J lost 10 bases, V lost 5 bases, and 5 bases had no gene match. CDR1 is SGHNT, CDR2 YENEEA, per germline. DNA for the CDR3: TGTGCCAGCAGCCTCGGGACAGCATCACCCCTCCACTTT. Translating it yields CASSLGTASPLHF.

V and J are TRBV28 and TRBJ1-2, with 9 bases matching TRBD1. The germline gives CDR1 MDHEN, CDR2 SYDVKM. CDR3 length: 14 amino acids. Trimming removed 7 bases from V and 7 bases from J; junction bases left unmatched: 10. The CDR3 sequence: CASTLPGTGLGYTF. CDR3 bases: TGTGCCAGCACCCTCCCCGGGACAGGGCTTGGCTACACCTTC.

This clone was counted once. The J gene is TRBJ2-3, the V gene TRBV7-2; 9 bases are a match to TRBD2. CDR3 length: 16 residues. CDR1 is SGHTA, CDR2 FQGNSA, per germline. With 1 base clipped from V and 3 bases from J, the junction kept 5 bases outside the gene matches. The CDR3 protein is CASSLVAGAVTDTQYF. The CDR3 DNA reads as TGTGCCAGCAGCTTAGTAGCGGGAGCTGTGACAGATACGCAGTATTTT.

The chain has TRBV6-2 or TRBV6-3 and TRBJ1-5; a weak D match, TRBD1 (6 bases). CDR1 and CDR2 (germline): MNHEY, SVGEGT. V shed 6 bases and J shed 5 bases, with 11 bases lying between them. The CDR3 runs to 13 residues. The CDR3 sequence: CASSRDTDQPQHF. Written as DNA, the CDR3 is TGTGCCAGCAGCCGGGACACCGATCAGCCCCAGCATTTT.

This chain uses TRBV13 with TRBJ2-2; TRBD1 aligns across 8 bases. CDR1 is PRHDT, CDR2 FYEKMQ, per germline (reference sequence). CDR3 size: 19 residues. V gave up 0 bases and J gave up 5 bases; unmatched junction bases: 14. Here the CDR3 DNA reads TGTGCCAGCAGCTTAGGTACCGCGACAGGGGTTTCGGGGACCGGGGAGCTGTTTTTT. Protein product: CASSLGTATGVSGTGELFF.

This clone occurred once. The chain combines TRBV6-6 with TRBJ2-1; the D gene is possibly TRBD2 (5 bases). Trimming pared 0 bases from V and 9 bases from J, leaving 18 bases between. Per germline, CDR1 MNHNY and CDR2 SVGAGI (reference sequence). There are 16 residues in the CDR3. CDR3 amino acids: CASSYSRERRSGEQFF. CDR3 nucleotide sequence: TGTGCCAGCAGTTACTCGAGGGAGCGAAGATCTGGTGAGCAGTTCTTC.

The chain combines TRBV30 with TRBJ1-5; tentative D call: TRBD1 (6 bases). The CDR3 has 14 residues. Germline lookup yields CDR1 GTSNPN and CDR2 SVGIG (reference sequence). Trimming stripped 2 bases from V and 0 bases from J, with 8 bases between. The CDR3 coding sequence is TGTGCCTGGAGTTCAGGGGATAGCAATCAGCCCCAGCATTTT. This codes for CAWSSGDSNQPQHF.

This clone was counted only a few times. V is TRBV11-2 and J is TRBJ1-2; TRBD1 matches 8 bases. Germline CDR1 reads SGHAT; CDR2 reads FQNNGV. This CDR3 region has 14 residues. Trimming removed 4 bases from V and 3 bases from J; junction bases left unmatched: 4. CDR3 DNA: TGTGCCAGCAGCTCCAGGGGGCTTGACTATGGCTACACCTTC. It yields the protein CASSSRGLDYGYTF.

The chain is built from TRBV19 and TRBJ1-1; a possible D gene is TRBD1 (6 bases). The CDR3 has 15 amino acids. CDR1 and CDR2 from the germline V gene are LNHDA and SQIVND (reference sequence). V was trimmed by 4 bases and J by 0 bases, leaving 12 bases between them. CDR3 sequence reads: CASSTHTGLNTEAFF. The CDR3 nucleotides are TGTGCCAGTAGTACTCATACAGGGTTGAACACTGAAGCTTTCTTT.

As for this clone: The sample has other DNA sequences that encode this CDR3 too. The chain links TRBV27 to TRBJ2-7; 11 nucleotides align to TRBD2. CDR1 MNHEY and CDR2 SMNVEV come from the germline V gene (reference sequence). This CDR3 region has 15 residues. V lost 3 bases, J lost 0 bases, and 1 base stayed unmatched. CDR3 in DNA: TGTGCCAGCAGTTTTGGACTAGCGGGCTCCTACGAGCAGTACTTC. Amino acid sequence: CASSFGLAGSYEQYF.

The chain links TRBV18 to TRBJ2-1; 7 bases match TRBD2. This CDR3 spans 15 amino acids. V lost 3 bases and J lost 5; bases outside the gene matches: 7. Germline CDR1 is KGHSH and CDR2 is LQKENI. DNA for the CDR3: TGTGCCAGCTCACCCCTAGCGGCTGGGAACAATGAGCAGTTCTTC. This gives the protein CASSPLAAGNNEQFF.

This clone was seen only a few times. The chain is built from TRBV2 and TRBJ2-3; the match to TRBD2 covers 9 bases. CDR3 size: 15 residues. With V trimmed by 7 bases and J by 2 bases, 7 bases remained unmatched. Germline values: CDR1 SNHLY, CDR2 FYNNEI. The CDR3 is CASKNSGGNTDTQYF. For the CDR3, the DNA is TGTGCCAGCAAGAATAGCGGGGGAAACACAGATACGCAGTATTTT.